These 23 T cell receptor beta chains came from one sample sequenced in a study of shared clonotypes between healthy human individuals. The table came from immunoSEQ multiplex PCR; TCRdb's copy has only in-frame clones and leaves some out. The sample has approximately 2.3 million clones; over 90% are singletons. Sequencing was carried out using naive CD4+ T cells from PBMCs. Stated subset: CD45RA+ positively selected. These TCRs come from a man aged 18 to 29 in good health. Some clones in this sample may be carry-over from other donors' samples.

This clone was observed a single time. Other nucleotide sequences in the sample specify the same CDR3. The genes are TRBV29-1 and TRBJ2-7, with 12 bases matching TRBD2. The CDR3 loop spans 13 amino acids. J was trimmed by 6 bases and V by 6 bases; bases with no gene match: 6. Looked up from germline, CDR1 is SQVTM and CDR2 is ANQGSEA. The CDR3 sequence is CSVAGLAGREQYF. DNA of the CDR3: TGCAGCGTCGCGGGACTAGCGGGTCGCGAGCAGTACTTC.

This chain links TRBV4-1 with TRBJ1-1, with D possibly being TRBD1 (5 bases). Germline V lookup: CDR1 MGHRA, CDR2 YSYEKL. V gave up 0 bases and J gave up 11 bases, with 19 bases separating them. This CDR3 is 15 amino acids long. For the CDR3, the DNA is TGCGCCAGCAGCCAAGATGGGCAGGGCTTTTTGAGGGCTTTCTTT. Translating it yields CASSQDGQGFLRAFF.

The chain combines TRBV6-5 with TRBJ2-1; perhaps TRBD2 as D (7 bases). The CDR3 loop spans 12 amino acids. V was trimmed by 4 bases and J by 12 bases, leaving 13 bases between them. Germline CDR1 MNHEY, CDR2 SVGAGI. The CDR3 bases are TGTGCCAGCAGTTCCCTGGGGGGGCGGCAGTTCTTC. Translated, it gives CASSSLGGRQFF.

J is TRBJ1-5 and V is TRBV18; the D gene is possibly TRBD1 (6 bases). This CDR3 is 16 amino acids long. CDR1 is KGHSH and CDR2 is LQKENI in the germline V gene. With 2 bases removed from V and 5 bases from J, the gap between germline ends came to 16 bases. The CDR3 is CASSPAAGGADQPQHF. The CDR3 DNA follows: TGTGCCAGCTCACCAGCGGCTGGGGGCGCAGATCAGCCCCAGCATTTT. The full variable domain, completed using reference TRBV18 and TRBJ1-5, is NAGVMQNPRHLVRRRGQEARLRCSPMKGHSHVYWYRQLPEEGLKFMVYLQKENIIDESGMPKERFSAEFPKEGPSILRIQQVVRGDSAAYFCASSPAAGGADQPQHFGDGTRLSIL.

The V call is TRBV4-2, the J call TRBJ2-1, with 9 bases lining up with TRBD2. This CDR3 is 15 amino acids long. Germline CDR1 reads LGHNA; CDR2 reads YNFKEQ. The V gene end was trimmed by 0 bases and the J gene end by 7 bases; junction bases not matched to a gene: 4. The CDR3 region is CASSQESGRRNEQFF. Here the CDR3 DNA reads TGTGCCAGCAGCCAAGAGAGCGGGAGGAGGAATGAGCAGTTCTTC.

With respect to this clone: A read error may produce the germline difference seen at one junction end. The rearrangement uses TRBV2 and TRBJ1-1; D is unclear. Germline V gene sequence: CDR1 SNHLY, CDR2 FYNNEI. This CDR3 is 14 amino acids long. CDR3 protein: CACSDWARQTEAFF. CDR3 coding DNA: TGTGCCTGCAGCGATTGGGCGAGACAAACTGAAGCTTTCTTT.

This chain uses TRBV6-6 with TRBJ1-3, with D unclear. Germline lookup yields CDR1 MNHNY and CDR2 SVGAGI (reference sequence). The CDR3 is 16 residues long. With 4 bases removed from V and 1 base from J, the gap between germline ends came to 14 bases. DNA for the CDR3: TGTGCCAGCAGTTCTACTCGAGAGGGATCTGGAAACACCATATATTTT. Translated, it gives CASSSTREGSGNTIYF.

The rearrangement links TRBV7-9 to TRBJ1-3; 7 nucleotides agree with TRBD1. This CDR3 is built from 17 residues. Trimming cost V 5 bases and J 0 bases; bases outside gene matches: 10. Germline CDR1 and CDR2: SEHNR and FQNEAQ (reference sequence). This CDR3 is CASSRRDRANSGNTIYF. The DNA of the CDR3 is TGTGCCAGCAGCCGCAGAGACAGGGCGAACTCTGGAAACACCATATATTTT.

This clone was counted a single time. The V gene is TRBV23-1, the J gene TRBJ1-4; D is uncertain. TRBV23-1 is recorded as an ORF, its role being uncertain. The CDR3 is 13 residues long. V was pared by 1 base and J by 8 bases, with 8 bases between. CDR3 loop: CASSQLRGEKLFF. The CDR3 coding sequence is TGCGCCAGCAGTCAATTGAGAGGGGAAAAACTGTTTTTT.

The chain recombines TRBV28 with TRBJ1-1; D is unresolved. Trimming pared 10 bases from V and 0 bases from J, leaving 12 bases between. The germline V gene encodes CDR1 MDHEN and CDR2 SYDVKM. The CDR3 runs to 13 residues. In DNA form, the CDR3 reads TGTGCCACCCTGATGCACTTGAACACTGAAGCTTTCTTT. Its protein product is CATLMHLNTEAFF.

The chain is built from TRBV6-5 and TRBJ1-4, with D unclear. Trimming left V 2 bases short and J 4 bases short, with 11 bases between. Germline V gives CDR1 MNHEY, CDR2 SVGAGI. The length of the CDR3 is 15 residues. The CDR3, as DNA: TGTGCCAGCAGTTACGGAGGGAACCTTAATGAAAAACTGTTTTTT. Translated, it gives CASSYGGNLNEKLFF.

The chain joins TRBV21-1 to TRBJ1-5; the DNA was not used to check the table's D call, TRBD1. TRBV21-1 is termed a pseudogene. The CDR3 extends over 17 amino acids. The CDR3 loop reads CASSKATGIGDNQPQHF. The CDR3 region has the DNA TGTGCCAGCAGCAAAGCCACAGGGATTGGGGACAATCAGCCCCAGCATTTT.

The CDR3, as DNA: TGCGCCAGCAGAAACGGGACAGCGGGCGTCGGGGAGCTGTTTTTT. It translates to CASRNGTAGVGELFF. The J gene is TRBJ2-2, the V gene TRBV5-1, with D maybe TRBD1 (7 bases). Germline V lookup: CDR1 SGHRS, CDR2 YFSETQ. V lost 5 bases, J lost 7 bases, and 18 bases lay in between. The CDR3 is 15 amino acids.

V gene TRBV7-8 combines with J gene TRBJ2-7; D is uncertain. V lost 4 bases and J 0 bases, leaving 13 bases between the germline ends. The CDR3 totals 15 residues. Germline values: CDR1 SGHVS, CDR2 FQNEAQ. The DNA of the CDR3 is TGTGCCAGCAGCTCCCTTTCCCAAATCTCCTACGAGCAGTACTTC. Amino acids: CASSSLSQISYEQYF.

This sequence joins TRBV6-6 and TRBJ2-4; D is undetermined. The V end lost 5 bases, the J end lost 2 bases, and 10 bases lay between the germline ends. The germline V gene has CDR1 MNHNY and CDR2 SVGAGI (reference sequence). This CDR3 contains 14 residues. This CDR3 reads CASSTGLTKNIQYF. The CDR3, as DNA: TGTGCCAGCAGTACCGGGCTGACCAAAAACATTCAGTACTTC.

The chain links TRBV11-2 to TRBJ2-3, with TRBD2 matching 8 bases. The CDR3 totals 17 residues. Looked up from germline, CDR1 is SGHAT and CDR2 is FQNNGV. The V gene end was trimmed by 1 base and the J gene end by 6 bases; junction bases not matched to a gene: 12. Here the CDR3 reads CASSLVGSGSLVDTQYF. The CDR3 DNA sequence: TGTGCCAGCAGCTTAGTGGGCAGCGGGAGTCTGGTGGATACGCAGTATTTT. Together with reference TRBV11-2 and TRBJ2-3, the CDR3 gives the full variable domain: EAGVAQSPRYKIIEKRQSVAFWCNPISGHATLYWYQQILGQGPKLLIQFQNNGVVDDSQLPKDRFSAERLKGVDSTLKIQPAKLEDSAVYLCASSLVGSGSLVDTQYFGPGTRLTVL.

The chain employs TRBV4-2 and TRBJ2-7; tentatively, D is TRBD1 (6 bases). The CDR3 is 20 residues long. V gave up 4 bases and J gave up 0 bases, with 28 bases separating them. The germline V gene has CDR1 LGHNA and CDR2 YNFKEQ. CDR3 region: CASSLGTGHQGYGSSYEQYF. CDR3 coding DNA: TGTGCCAGCAGCCTAGGCACGGGACATCAAGGATATGGTAGCTCCTACGAGCAGTACTTC.

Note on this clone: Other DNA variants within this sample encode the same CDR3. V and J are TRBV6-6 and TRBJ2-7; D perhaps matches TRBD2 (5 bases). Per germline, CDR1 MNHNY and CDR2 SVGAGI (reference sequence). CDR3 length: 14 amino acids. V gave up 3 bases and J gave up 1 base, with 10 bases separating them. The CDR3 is CASSYSGGSYEQYF. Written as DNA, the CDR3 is TGTGCCAGCAGTTATTCTGGCGGGTCCTACGAGCAGTACTTC.

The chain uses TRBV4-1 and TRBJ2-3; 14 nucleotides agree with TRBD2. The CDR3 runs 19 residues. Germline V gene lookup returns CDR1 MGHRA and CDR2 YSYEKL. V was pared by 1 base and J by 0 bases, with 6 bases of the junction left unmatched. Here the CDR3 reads CASSQGLAGGPGSTDTQYF. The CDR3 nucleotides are TGCGCCAGCAGCCAAGGACTAGCGGGAGGGCCGGGGAGCACAGATACGCAGTATTTT.

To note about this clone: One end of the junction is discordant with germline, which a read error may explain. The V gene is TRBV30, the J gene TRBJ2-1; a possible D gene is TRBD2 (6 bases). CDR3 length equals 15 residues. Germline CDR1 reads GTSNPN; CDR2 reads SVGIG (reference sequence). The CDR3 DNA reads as TGTGCCGGGAGGAAGGTCCTAGGCTCCTACAATGAGCAGTTCTTC. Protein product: CAGRKVLGSYNEQFF.

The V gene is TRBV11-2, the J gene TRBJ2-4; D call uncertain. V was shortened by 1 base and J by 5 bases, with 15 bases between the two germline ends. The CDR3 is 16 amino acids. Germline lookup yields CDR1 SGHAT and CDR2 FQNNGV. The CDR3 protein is CASSLGARIPQNIQYF. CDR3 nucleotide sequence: TGTGCCAGCAGCTTAGGCGCTCGGATCCCCCAAAACATTCAGTACTTC.

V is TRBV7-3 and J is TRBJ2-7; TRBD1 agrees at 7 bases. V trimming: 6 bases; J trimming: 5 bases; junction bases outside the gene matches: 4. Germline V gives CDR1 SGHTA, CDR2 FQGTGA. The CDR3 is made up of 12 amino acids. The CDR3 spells CASSPQGNEQYF. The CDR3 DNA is TGTGCCAGCAGTCCACAGGGGAACGAGCAGTACTTC.

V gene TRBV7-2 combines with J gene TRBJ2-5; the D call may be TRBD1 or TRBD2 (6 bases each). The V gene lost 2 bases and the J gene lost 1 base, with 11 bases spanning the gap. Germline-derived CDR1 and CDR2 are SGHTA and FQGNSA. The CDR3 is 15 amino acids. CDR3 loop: CASSLLGGFQETQYF. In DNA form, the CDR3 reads TGTGCCAGCAGCTTACTAGGGGGGTTCCAAGAGACCCAGTACTTC.